The TCR beta chain under discussion was sequenced for a study of cytomegalovirus exposure and HLA in healthy donors. This CDR3 region has 16 residues. CDR1 and CDR2 (germline): SGHTA, FQGTGA. V was pared by 5 bases and J by 6 bases, with 11 bases of the junction left unmatched. The study ran its PCR with 60 Vbeta and 13 Jbeta primers. In the study's own analysis: An analysis that came later counted 73 million or so unique TCR beta chains, roughly 11 million shared. The data were produced by immunoSEQ multiplex PCR, yet TCRdb's version contains in-frame clones alone and is incomplete. V and J calls plus clone size are reproduced from that table; the DNA served to infer D and trimming. Of about 57,000 clones listed, about four fifths are singletons. The donors were healthy bone marrow donors.

The chain combines TRBV7-3 with TRBJ2-2; 8 positions agree with TRBD2. Sequences were obtained from PBMCs. This clonotype was obtained from a young man in good health and CMV-seropositive. The CDR3, as DNA: TGTGCCAGCAGCCCCCGGGAGGGGGGGATTCCCGGGGAGCTGTTTTTT. Translation gives CASSPREGGIPGELFF. The whole variable domain, remainder taken from reference TRBV7-3 and TRBJ2-2, is GAGVSQTPSNKVTEKGKYVELRCDPISGHTALYWYRQSLGQGPEFLIYFQGTGAADDSGLPNDRFFAVRPEGSVSTLKIQRTERGDSAVYLCASSPREGGIPGELFFGEGSRLTVL.